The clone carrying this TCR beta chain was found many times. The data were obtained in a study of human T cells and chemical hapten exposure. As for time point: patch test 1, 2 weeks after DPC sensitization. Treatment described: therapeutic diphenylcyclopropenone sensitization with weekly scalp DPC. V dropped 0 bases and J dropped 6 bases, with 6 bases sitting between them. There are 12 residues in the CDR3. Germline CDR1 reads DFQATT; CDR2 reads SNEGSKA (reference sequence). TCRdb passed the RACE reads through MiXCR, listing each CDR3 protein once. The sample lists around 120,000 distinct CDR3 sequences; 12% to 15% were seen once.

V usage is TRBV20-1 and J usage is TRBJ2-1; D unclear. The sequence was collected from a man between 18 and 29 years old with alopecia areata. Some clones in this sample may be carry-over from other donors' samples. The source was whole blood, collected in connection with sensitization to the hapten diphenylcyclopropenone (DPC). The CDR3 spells CSAREDGNEQFF. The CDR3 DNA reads TGCAGTGCTAGAGAGGACGGCAATGAGCAGTTCTTC.